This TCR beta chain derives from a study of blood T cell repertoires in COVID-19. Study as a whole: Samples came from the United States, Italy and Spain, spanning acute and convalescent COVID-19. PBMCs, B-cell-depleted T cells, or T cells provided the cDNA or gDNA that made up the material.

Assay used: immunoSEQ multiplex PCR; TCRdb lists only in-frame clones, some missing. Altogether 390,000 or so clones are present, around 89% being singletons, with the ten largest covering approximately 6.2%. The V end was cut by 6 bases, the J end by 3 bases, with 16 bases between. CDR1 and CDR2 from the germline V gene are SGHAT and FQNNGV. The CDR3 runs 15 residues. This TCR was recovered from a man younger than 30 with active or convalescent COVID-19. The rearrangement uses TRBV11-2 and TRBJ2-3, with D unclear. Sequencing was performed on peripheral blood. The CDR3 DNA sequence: TGTGCCAGCAGATCAACCCGACTGAAAACAGATACGCAGTATTTT. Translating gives CASRSTRLKTDTQYF.